This TCR beta chain is drawn from a study of T cell responses to AZD1222 COVID-19 vaccine. Regarding this clone: Its antigen is unidentified.

The germline V gene has CDR1 MGHDK and CDR2 SYGVNS. The CDR3 totals 13 residues. Trimming cost V 7 bases and J 4 bases, with 14 bases left between them. General study results and limits: Along spike, vaccine-associated CD4 TCRs were found throughout, with dominance at 160-218 and 743-854. Researchers took repertoire samples only after the peak T cell response had come. Donors skewed white British and female; clonal diversity was possibly underestimated.

Here immunoSEQ multiplex PCR was the method, and the copy in TCRdb shows in-frame clones only, minus some. The data hold 20,000 to 25,000 clones, with roughly 87% observed a single time. Sequencing was performed on peripheral blood, taken 28 days after the second AZD1222 dose. The TCR was taken from an adult who received the AZD1222 COVID-19 vaccine. The rearrangement joins TRBV25-1 to TRBJ2-7; D perhaps matches TRBD2 (7 bases). The CDR3 coding sequence is TGTGCCAGCACCCCGGGGGGCCTATACGAGCAGTACTTC. This codes for CASTPGGLYEQYF.